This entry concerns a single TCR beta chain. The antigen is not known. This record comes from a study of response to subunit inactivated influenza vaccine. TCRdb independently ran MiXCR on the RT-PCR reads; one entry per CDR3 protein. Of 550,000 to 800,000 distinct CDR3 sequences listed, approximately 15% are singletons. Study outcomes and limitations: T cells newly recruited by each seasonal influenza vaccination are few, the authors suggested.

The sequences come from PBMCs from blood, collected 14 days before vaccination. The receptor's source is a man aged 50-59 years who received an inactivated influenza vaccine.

This CDR3 reads CASSPPGTGDWNTEAFF. The CDR3 DNA reads TGCGCCAGCAGCCCACCCGGGACAGGGGATTGGAACACTGAAGCTTTCTTT. The chain couples TRBV5-1 to TRBJ1-1; 10 bases are shared with TRBD1. Germline values: CDR1 SGHRS, CDR2 YFSETQ. Trimming removed 4 bases from V and 1 base from J; junction bases left unmatched: 10. The length of the CDR3 is 17 residues.